Following are 14 T cell receptor beta chains from one sample sequenced in a study of T cells in narcolepsy. Only in-frame clones appear in the TCRdb table, and some are missing; sequencing was by immunoSEQ multiplex PCR. The sample has nearly 35,000 clones, around 84% seen once. Sequences were obtained from memory (CD45RA-) CD4+ T cells from blood. These receptors were collected from a human donor in good health.

Concerning this clone itself: One end of the junction does not line up with germline, which may come from a read error. The V call is TRBV25-1, the J call TRBJ1-6; no clear D. CDR3 length equals 13 residues. CDR1 is MGHDK and CDR2 is SYGVNS in the germline V gene. CDR3 amino acids: CASSEFSWSPLHF. The CDR3, as DNA: TGTGCCAGCAGCGAATTTAGCTGGTCACCCCTCCACTTT.

The table lists this clone with a few counts. This chain links TRBV6-5 with TRBJ2-5; D remains ambiguous. The germline V gene encodes CDR1 MNHEY and CDR2 SVGAGI. Trimming removed 6 bases at V and 0 bases at J, with 11 bases between. This CDR3 has 14 residues. DNA for the CDR3: TGTGCCAGCAGCTACGCAGGCTACCAAGAGACCCAGTACTTC. Amino acid sequence: CASSYAGYQETQYF.

The chain links TRBV27 to TRBJ2-1, with 9 bases fitting TRBD2. The CDR3 totals 17 residues. Germline CDR1 and CDR2: MNHEY and SMNVEV (reference sequence). V lost 5 bases and J lost 3; bases outside the gene matches: 11. The CDR3 protein is CASSTRPGLAIYNEQFF. In DNA form, the CDR3 reads TGTGCCAGCAGTACCCGACCGGGACTAGCAATCTACAATGAGCAGTTCTTC.

CDR3 sequence (DNA): TGTGCCAGCTCACCACCGGTCCTAGCGGGAGGGCCGGTCGAGCAGTACTTC. Translating gives CASSPPVLAGGPVEQYF. This chain connects TRBV18 to TRBJ2-7; 12 bases match TRBD2. Germline CDR1 KGHSH, CDR2 LQKENI. The ends lost 0 bases at V and 6 bases at J; junction bases unmatched: 9. The CDR3 runs 17 residues.

This clone appeared a single time. The CDR3 nucleotides read TGTGCCAGTAGTATTTTTGCGGGAGGGACCTACGAGCAGTACTTC. Translation gives CASSIFAGGTYEQYF. This sequence joins TRBV19 and TRBJ2-7; 9 nucleotides agree with TRBD2. Germline CDR1 is LNHDA and CDR2 is SQIVND (reference sequence). The CDR3 contains 15 residues. The J segment lost 2 bases and the V segment lost 3 bases, leaving 5 bases of the junction unmatched. The variable domain in full, completed from reference TRBV19 and TRBJ2-7, reads DGGITQSPKYLFRKEGQNVTLSCEQNLNHDAMYWYRQDPGQGLRLIYYSQIVNDFQKGDIAEGYSVSREKKESFPLTVTSAQKNPTAFYLCASSIFAGGTYEQYFGPGTRLTVT.

V is TRBV30 and J is TRBJ2-7, with 7 bases that match TRBD2. The CDR3 runs 16 residues. CDR1 and CDR2 (germline): GTSNPN, SVGIG (reference sequence). J lost 0 bases, V lost 0 bases, and 8 bases had no gene match. The CDR3 region has the DNA TGTGCCTGGAGTGTACGGCGAGCGGGGAGCTCCTACGAGCAGTACTTC. It specifies CAWSVRRAGSSYEQYF. The variable domain in full, with the rest retrieved from reference TRBV30 and TRBJ2-7, is SQTIHQWPATLVQPVGSPLSLECTVEGTSNPNLYWYRQAAGRGLQLLFYSVGIGQISSEVPQNLSASRPQDRQFILSSKKLLLSDSGFYLCAWSVRRAGSSYEQYFGPGTRLTVT.

The rearrangement joins TRBV5-6 to TRBJ1-2; the D gene is possibly TRBD1 (5 bases). There are 15 residues in the CDR3. V lost 3 bases and J lost 6, with 18 bases in between. In germline, CDR1 is SGHDT, CDR2 YYEEEE. CDR3 protein: CASSSQGRDANGYTF. In nucleotides, the CDR3 is TGTGCCAGCAGCTCCCAGGGTAGGGATGCTAATGGCTACACCTTC.

The chain employs TRBV6-6 and TRBJ1-2, with 7 bases aligning to TRBD1. CDR1 and CDR2 (germline): MNHNY, SVGAGI (reference sequence). The junction had 4 bases not matched to a gene; V was cut back by 8 bases and J by 1 base. This CDR3 has 13 residues. CDR3 loop: CASQGDINYGYTF. The CDR3 DNA reads as TGTGCCAGCCAGGGGGACATTAACTATGGCTACACCTTC.

A word on this clone: This same CDR3 is encoded by further DNA sequences in the sample. The chain couples TRBV6-6 to TRBJ2-6; D is possibly TRBD1 (5 bases). This CDR3 region has 15 residues. The germline CDR1 and CDR2 sequences are MNHNY and SVGAGI (reference sequence). Trimming pared 6 bases from V and 2 bases from J, leaving 11 bases between. CDR3 region: CASRGLQAGANVLTF. DNA for the CDR3: TGTGCCAGCAGGGGGCTGCAAGCTGGGGCCAACGTCCTGACTTTC.

The rearrangement uses TRBV5-6 and TRBJ2-5; D is uncertain. This CDR3 spans 11 amino acids. The V end lost 2 bases, the J end lost 1 base, and 0 bases lay between the germline ends. The germline V gene encodes CDR1 SGHDT and CDR2 YYEEEE. The CDR3 DNA reads TGTGCCAGCAGCTTCCAAGAGACCCAGTACTTC. It is translated as CASSFQETQYF.

V usage is TRBV5-4 and J usage is TRBJ2-2, with D possibly matching TRBD1 (6 bases). Germline V gene lookup returns CDR1 SGHNT and CDR2 YYREEE (reference sequence). This CDR3 is 15 amino acids long. Trimming cost V 0 bases and J 6 bases, with 12 bases left between them. CDR3 DNA: TGTGCCAGCAGCTTGGACAGGGCTAAGTCCGGGGAGCTGTTTTTT. Protein sequence: CASSLDRAKSGELFF.

The chain is built from TRBV2 and TRBJ2-7; 9 positions match TRBD2. J gave up 3 bases and V 3 bases, and 0 bases lay outside the gene matches. The CDR3 contains 13 residues. Germline values: CDR1 SNHLY, CDR2 FYNNEI. DNA for the CDR3: TGTGCCAGCAGTGAGCGGGAGGGCTACGAGCAGTACTTC. Translation gives CASSEREGYEQYF.

V gene TRBV6-1 combines with J gene TRBJ2-3; the D is unclear. The CDR3 spans 13 residues. Trimming took 5 bases from V and 1 from J, leaving 7 bases between them. CDR1 is MNHNS and CDR2 is SASEGT in the germline V gene. Written as DNA, the CDR3 is TGTGCCAGCAGTAGGCAGGGCACAGATACGCAGTATTTT. Amino acids: CASSRQGTDTQYF.

J is TRBJ1-1 and V is TRBV5-6; D is perhaps TRBD1 (5 bases). Germline CDR1 SGHDT, CDR2 YYEEEE. The V gene lost 2 bases and the J gene lost 5 bases, with 13 bases spanning the gap. CDR3 size: 14 residues. The CDR3 DNA follows: TGTGCCAGCAGCTTAAAGGGGAGGTTTACTGAAGCTTTCTTT. It translates to CASSLKGRFTEAFF.